This record looks at one T cell receptor (beta chain) sequence and its context. The sample comes from a study of blood T cell repertoires in COVID-19. Measured with immunoSEQ multiplex PCR; TCRdb has only the in-frame clones, and not every one. The sample contains roughly 260,000 clones, 75% to 95% of which appear only once. There are 11 residues in the CDR3. The germline V and J ends were trimmed by 5 bases and 3 bases, with 5 bases remaining between them. CDR1 SGHTS and CDR2 YDEGEE come from the germline V gene. The chain employs TRBV5-8 and TRBJ2-5; D remains ambiguous. This clonotype originated in a person aged 18-29 years with COVID-19, enrolled during active disease. The sample comprised peripheral blood. The CDR3 DNA reads as TGTGCCAGCAGGCCTAAAGAGACCCAGTACTTC. This codes for CASRPKETQYF.